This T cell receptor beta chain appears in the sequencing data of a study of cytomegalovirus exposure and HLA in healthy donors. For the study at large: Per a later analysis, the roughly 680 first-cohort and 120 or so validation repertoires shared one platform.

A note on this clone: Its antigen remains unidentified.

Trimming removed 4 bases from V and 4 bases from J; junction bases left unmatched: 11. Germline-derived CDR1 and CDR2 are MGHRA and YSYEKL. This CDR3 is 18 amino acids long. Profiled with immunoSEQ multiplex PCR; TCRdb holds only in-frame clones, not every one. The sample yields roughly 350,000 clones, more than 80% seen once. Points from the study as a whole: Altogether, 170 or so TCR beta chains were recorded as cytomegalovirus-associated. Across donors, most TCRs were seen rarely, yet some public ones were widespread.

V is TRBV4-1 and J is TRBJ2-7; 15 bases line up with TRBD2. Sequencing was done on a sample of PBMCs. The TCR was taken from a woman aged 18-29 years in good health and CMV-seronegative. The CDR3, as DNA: TGCGCCAGCAGCCTTTACCCGGGACTAGCGGGAGGTGGGTACGAGCAGTACTTC. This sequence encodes CASSLYPGLAGGGYEQYF.